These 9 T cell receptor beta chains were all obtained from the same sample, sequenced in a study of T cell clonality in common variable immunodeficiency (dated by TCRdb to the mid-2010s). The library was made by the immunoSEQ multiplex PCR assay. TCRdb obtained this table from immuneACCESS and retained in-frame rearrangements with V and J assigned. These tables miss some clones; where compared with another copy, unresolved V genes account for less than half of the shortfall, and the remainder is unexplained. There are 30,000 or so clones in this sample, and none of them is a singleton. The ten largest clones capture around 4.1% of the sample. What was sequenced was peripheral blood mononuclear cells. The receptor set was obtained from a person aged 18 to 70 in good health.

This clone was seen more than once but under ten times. CDR3 region: CAWSRGGGGAYNEQFF. The sequenced CDR3 bases are TGTGCCTGGAGTAGGGGTGGGGGGGGAGCCTACAATGAG. The genes are TRBV30 and TRBJ2-1; 7 nucleotides agree with TRBD2. Read coverage stops 3 residues before the CDR3 terminus; the germline J gene supplies the remainder. This CDR3 has 16 residues. Germline assignment: CDR1 GTSNPN and CDR2 SVGIG (reference sequence). J gave up 2 bases and V 2 bases, and 9 bases lay outside the gene matches. Combining the CDR3 with reference TRBV30 and TRBJ2-1 gives the whole variable domain SQTIHQWPATLVQPVGSPLSLECTVEGTSNPNLYWYRQAAGRGLQLLFYSVGIGQISSEVPQNLSASRPQDRQFILSSKKLLLSDSGFYLCAWSRGGGGAYNEQFFGPGTRLTVL.

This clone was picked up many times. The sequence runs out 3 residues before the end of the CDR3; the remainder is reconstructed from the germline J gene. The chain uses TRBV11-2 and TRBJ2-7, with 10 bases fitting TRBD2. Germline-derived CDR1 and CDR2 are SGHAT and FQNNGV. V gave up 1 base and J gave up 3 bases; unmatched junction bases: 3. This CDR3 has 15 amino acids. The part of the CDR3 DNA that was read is TGTGCCAGCAGCTTAGGGTCTAGCGGGGGCTACGAG. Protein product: CASSLGSSGGYE. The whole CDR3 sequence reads CASSLGSSGGYEQYF.

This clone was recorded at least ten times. The CDR3 spells CASSLERGTGELFF. The covered CDR3 bases are TGCGCCAGCAGCTTGGAGCGGGGCACCGGGGAG. V usage is TRBV5-1 and J usage is TRBJ2-2; 7 nucleotides align to TRBD2. The read ends 3 residues early relative to the CDR3; the germline J gene fills the gap. Germline V CDR1 and CDR2: SGHRS, YFSETQ. The V and J ends lost 0 bases and 4 bases, in that order; junction bases with no gene match: 0. The CDR3 loop spans 14 amino acids.

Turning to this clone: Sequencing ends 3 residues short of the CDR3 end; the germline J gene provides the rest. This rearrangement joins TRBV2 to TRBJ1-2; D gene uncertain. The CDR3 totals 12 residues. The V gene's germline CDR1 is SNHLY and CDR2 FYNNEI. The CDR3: CASSEAGNDYTF. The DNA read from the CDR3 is TGTGCCAGCAGTGAGGCGGGGAATGAC.

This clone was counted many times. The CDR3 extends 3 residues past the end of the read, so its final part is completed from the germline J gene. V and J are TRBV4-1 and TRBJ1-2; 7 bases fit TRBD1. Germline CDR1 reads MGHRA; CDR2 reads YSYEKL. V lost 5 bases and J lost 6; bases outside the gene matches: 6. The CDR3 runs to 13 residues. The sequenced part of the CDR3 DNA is TGCGCCAGCAGCTCACCAGGGGGGAATGGC. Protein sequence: CASSSPGGNG. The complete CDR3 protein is CASSSPGGNGYTF.

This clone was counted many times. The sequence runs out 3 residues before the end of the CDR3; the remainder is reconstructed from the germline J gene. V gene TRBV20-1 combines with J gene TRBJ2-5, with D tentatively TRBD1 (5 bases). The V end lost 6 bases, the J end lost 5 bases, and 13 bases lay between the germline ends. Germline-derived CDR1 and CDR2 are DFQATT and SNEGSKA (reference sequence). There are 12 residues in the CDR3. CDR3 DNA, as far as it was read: TGCAGTGCAAAGGGCTCAGGGGAGACC. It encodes CSAKGSGET. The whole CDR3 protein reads CSAKGSGETQYF.

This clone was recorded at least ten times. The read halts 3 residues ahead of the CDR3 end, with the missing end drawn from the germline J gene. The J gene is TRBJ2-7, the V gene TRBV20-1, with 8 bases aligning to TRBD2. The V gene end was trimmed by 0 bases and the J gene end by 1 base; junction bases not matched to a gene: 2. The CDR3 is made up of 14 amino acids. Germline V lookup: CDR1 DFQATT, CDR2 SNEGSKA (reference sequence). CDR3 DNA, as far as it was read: TGCAGTGCTAGAGAGATAGCGGGATCCTACGAG. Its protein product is CSAREIAGSYE. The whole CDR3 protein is CSAREIAGSYEQYF.

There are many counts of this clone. The CDR3 is CASDDDGGGRYGYTF. Incomplete CDR3 DNA: TGTGCCAGTGACGACGACGGAGGGGGCCGCTATGGC. V gene TRBV19 combines with J gene TRBJ1-2; 7 bases agree with TRBD1. The read terminates 3 residues before the CDR3 end, so the remaining end is supplied by the germline J gene. CDR1 is LNHDA and CDR2 is SQIVND in the germline V gene (reference sequence). J was trimmed by 4 bases and V by 8 bases; bases with no gene match: 13. The CDR3 consists of 15 residues.

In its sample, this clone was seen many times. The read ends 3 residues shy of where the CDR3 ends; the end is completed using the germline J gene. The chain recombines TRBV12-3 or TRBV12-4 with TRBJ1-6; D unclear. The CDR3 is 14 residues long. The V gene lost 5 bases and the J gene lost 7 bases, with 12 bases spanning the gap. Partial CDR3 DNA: TGTGCCAGCAGTGAACGTGCGTCCAATTCACCC. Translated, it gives CASSERASNSP. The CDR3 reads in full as CASSERASNSPLHF.